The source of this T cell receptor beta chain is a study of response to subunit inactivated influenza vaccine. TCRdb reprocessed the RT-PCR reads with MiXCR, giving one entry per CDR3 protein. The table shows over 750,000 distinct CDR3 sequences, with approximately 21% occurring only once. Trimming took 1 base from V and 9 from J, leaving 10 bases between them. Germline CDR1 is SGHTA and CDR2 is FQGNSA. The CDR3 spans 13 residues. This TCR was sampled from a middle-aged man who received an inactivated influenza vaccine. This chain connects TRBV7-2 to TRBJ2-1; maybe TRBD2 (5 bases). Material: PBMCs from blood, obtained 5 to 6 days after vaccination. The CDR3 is CASSLGLAREQFF. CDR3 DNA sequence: TGTGCCAGCAGCTTAGGGCTAGCTCGTGAGCAGTTCTTC. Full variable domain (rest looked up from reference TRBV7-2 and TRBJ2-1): GAGVSQSPSNKVTEKGKDVELRCDPISGHTALYWYRQSLGQGLEFLIYFQGNSAPDKSGLPSDRFSAERTGGSVSTLTIQRTQQEDSAVYLCASSLGLAREQFFGPGTRLTVL.